This T cell receptor (beta chain) was sequenced during a study of post-analysis software for immune sequencing data. Concerning this clonotype itself: Its cognate antigen is unknown.

Sequencing libraries made from TCR beta cDNA carried unique molecular identifiers. In TCRdb, the PCR reads were re-called with MiXCR into one record per CDR3 protein. Altogether about 500,000 distinct CDR3 sequences are present, approximately 46% being singletons, with the ten largest covering about an eighth. The CDR3 has 14 residues. The germline CDR1 and CDR2 sequences are LGHDT and YNNKEL (reference sequence). V dropped 1 base and J dropped 3 bases, with 9 bases sitting between them. Study-wide findings and caveats: Patients had higher frequencies than controls of about five TRBV segments, including TRBV5-6, TRBV5-1 and TRBV20-1. Clustering by F measure revealed strong co-clustering among samples prepared together in one batch.

The sample was blood. V is TRBV3-1 and J is TRBJ1-1; a weak D match, TRBD1 (6 bases). The clonotype comes from a girl aged 5 to 17 with multiple sclerosis. The CDR3 bases are TGTGCCAGCAGCCAAGCCAGGGGTGACACTGAAGCTTTCTTT. Residues: CASSQARGDTEAFF.